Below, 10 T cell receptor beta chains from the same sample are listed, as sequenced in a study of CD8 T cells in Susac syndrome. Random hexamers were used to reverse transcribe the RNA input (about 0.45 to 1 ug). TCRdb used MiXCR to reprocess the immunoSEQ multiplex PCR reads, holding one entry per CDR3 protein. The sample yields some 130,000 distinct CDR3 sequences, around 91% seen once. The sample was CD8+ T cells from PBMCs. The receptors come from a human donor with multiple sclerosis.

The CDR3 region has the DNA TGCGCCAGCAGCCAAGAGGGTAGCGGGCAAAATGGCTACACCTTC. Its translation is CASSQEGSGQNGYTF. This chain uses TRBV4-1 with TRBJ1-2; D is ambiguous. Trimming cost V 0 bases and J 6 bases, with 14 bases left between them. In germline, CDR1 is MGHRA, CDR2 YSYEKL. The CDR3 sequence is 15 residues long.

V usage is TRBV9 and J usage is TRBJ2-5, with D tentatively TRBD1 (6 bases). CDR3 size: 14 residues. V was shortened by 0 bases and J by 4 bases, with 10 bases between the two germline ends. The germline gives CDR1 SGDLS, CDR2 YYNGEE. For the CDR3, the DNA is TGTGCCAGCAGCGTAGCAGGGGTTTCAGAGACCCAGTACTTC. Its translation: CASSVAGVSETQYF.

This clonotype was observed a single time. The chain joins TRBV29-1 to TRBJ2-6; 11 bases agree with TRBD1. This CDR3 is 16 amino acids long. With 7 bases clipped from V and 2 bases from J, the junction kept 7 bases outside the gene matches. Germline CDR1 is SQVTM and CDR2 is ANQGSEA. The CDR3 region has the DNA TGCAGCGCTTGGACAGGGGGCCACCCTGGGGCCAACGTCCTGACTTTC. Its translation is CSAWTGGHPGANVLTF.

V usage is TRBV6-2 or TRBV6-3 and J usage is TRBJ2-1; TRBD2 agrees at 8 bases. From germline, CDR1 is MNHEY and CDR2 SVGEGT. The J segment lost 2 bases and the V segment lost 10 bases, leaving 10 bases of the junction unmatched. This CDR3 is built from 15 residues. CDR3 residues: CATGGSGGPYNEQFF. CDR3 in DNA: TGTGCCACCGGGGGGAGCGGGGGCCCCTACAATGAGCAGTTCTTC.

The CDR3 nucleotides read TGTGCCAGCAGTGCCCAGGGGGGAGCAGATACGCAGTATTTT. Residues: CASSAQGGADTQYF. The chain couples TRBV27 to TRBJ2-3; tentative D call: TRBD1 (7 bases). The germline CDR1 and CDR2 sequences are MNHEY and SMNVEV (reference sequence). CDR3 length equals 14 residues. Trimming took 5 bases from V and 4 from J, leaving 13 bases between them.

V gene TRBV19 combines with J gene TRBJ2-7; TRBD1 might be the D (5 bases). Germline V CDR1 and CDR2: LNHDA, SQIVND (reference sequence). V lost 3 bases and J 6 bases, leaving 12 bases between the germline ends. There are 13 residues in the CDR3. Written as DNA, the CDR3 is TGTGCCAGTAGTATGGCAGGGCCCGGCGAGCAGTACTTC. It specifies CASSMAGPGEQYF.

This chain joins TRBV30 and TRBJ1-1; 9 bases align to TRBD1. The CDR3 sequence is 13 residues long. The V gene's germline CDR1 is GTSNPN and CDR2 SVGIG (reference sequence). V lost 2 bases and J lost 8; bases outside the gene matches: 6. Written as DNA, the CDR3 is TGTGCCTGGAGTTGGGACAGGGTATCCGAAGCTTTCTTT. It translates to CAWSWDRVSEAFF.

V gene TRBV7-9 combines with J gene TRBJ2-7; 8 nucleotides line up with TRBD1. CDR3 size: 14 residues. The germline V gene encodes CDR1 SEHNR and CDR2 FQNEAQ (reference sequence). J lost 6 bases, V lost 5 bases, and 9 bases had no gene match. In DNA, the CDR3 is TGTGCCAGCAGCCCCGGACAGGGTAGGGTCGAGCAGTACTTC. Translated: CASSPGQGRVEQYF.

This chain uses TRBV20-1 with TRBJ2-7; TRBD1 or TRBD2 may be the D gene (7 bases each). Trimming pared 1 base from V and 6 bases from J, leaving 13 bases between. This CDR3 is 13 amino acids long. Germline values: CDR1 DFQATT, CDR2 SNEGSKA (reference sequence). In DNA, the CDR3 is TGCAGTGCTAGAGTTCAGGGGGAGGGCGAGCAGTACTTC. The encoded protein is CSARVQGEGEQYF.

The CDR3 here is CASSFDRTSLNYNEQFF. CDR3 sequence (DNA): TGTGCCAGCAGTTTCGATCGGACTAGCTTAAACTACAATGAGCAGTTCTTC. The chain carries TRBV6-2 or TRBV6-3 and TRBJ2-1, with TRBD2 matching over 8 bases. Trimming took 4 bases from V and 3 from J; bases not matched to a gene: 11. The CDR3 covers 17 residues. Germline CDR1 MNHEY, CDR2 SVGEGT.